These 29 T cell receptor beta chains originate from one sample sequenced in a study of T cell responses to AZD1222 COVID-19 vaccine. Sequencing used immunoSEQ multiplex PCR; TCRdb keeps in-frame clones, though not all of them. The top ten clones hold approximately 5% of a sample with about 140,000 clones, 70% to 90% of them seen once. The sequencing here drew on peripheral blood, taken 28 days after the second AZD1222 dose. Receptors originate from an adult who received the AZD1222 COVID-19 vaccine.

The genes are TRBV7-2 and TRBJ2-3; D gene uncertain. Germline V gives CDR1 SGHTA, CDR2 FQGNSA. Trimming took 5 bases from V and 8 from J, leaving 11 bases between them. This CDR3 region has 12 residues. CDR3 protein: CASSPKTPTQYF. The CDR3, as DNA: TGTGCCAGCAGCCCTAAGACCCCTACGCAGTATTTT.

The chain is built from TRBV2 and TRBJ2-7; D is uncertain. Germline-derived CDR1 and CDR2 are SNHLY and FYNNEI. The CDR3 spans 11 residues. Trimming cost V 6 bases and J 4 bases, with 7 bases left between them. CDR3 protein: CASRQFYEQYF. The CDR3 DNA reads as TGTGCCAGCAGACAGTTTTACGAGCAGTACTTC. The variable domain in full, with the rest retrieved from reference TRBV2 and TRBJ2-7, is EPEVTQTPSHQVTQMGQEVILRCVPISNHLYFYWYRQILGQKVEFLVSFYNNEISEKSEIFDDQFSVERPDGSNFTLKIRSTKLEDSAMYFCASRQFYEQYFGPGTRLTVT.

The V and J genes are TRBV27 and TRBJ2-7; D may correspond to TRBD1 or TRBD2 (5 bases each). The ends were cut back, 8 bases at V and 7 bases at J, with 24 bases in the middle. Germline V lookup: CDR1 MNHEY, CDR2 SMNVEV (reference sequence). The CDR3 sequence is 15 residues long. CDR3 coding DNA: TGTGCCAGCCCGTTCATGGGACGGTGGGGTTGGGAGCAGTACTTC. It yields the protein CASPFMGRWGWEQYF.

The J gene is TRBJ1-1, the V gene TRBV10-2, with 8 bases fitting TRBD1. Germline V gives CDR1 WSHSY, CDR2 SAAADI. Losses at the gene ends were 2 bases for V and 3 bases for J; bases not matched to a gene: 5. This CDR3 contains 15 residues. CDR3: CASSEDRGRYTEAFF. In nucleotides, the CDR3 is TGCGCCAGCAGTGAGGACAGGGGAAGGTACACTGAAGCTTTCTTT.

The gene calls are TRBV7-6 and TRBJ1-4; weak D call: TRBD1 (5 bases). Trimming cost V 5 bases and J 0 bases, with 13 bases left between them. The CDR3 length is 16 residues. CDR1 and CDR2 (germline): SGHVS, FNYEAQ. The CDR3, as DNA: TGTGCCAGCAGCCCCTACGGGGGAACAACTAATGAAAAACTGTTTTTT. It specifies CASSPYGGTTNEKLFF.

This clone was seen only once. The CDR3 here is CASSQTPDGSYEQYF. The CDR3 nucleotides read TGTGCCAGCAGCCAAACCCCGGACGGCTCCTACGAGCAGTACTTC. The genes are TRBV3-1 (or the pseudogene TRBV3-2) and TRBJ2-7; D is undetermined. V lost 2 bases and J 0 bases, leaving 11 bases between the germline ends. Germline CDR1 and CDR2: LGHDT and YNNKEL (reference sequence). CDR3 length: 15 amino acids.

The rearrangement links TRBV7-6 to TRBJ2-3; TRBD1 aligns across 7 bases. The length of the CDR3 is 16 residues. With V trimmed by 0 bases and J by 5 bases, 8 bases remained unmatched. CDR1 and CDR2 (germline): SGHVS, FNYEAQ. This CDR3 is CASSLAQGGSLDTQYF. DNA for the CDR3: TGTGCCAGCAGCTTAGCGCAAGGGGGCAGCTTAGATACGCAGTATTTT.

The chain has TRBV11-2 and TRBJ2-1; a possible D gene is TRBD1 (6 bases). The germline V gene encodes CDR1 SGHAT and CDR2 FQNNGV. The CDR3 covers 17 residues. Trimming took 1 base from V and 0 from J, leaving 13 bases between them. This chain's CDR3 is CASSLGTGQSSYNEQFF. The CDR3 DNA sequence: TGTGCCAGCAGCTTAGGCACGGGACAAAGCTCCTACAATGAGCAGTTCTTC.

This clone was observed a handful of times. A junction end diverges from the germline sequence, so it may reflect a read error. J is TRBJ1-2 and V is TRBV19; tentative D call: TRBD1 (6 bases). The CDR3 runs to 14 residues. Germline V gives CDR1 LNHDA, CDR2 SQIVND (reference sequence). Written as DNA, the CDR3 is TGTGCCAGTAGTACCAAATCAGGGGCCTATGGGTACACCTTC. Residues: CASSTKSGAYGYTF.

This rearrangement joins TRBV12-3 or TRBV12-4 to TRBJ1-1, with D uncertain. This CDR3 contains 13 residues. V lost 5 bases to trimming and J lost 1 base, with 8 bases between them. CDR3 sequence: CASSPYKNTEAFF. The CDR3 DNA reads TGTGCCAGCAGTCCCTATAAGAACACTGAAGCTTTCTTT.

This chain uses TRBV6-4 with TRBJ1-4; 8 positions match TRBD1. Trimming cost V 4 bases and J 4 bases; bases outside gene matches: 2. The CDR3 spans 14 residues. Per germline, CDR1 MRHNA and CDR2 SNTAGT. The CDR3 is CASSATGGNEKLFF. Written as DNA, the CDR3 is TGTGCCAGCAGTGCCACAGGGGGTAATGAAAAACTGTTTTTT.

The V gene is TRBV4-1, the J gene TRBJ1-2, with no clear D. The length of the CDR3 is 12 residues. The germline CDR1 and CDR2 sequences are MGHRA and YSYEKL. V was clipped by 0 bases and J by 8 bases, with 7 bases between them. Written as DNA, the CDR3 is TGCGCCAGCAGCCAAGAAATGCGAGGCTACACCTTC. This sequence encodes CASSQEMRGYTF.

The chain combines TRBV27 with TRBJ2-7; D gene unclear. The V gene's germline CDR1 is MNHEY and CDR2 SMNVEV (reference sequence). V was trimmed by 6 bases and J by 0 bases, leaving 12 bases between them. The CDR3 extends over 14 amino acids. Written as DNA, the CDR3 is TGTGCCAGCAGATCTCAGGCGATCTCCTACGAGCAGTACTTC. Its translation is CASRSQAISYEQYF.

This clone has a handful of counts. Other DNA sequences of this sample code for an identical CDR3. The gene calls are TRBV20-1 and TRBJ1-1; D is undetermined. CDR1 is DFQATT and CDR2 is SNEGSKA in the germline V gene (reference sequence). Trimming took off 6 bases at V and 3 bases at J, with 5 bases between the two ends. The CDR3 has 10 residues. The CDR3: CSARDTEAFF. CDR3 nucleotide sequence: TGCAGTGCCCGGGACACTGAAGCTTTCTTT.

The CDR3, as DNA: TGTGCCAGCAGCCCCGACAGGGTGACCTGGGAGCAGTACTTC. Its translation: CASSPDRVTWEQYF. The rearrangement links TRBV6-5 to TRBJ2-7; TRBD1 agrees at 7 bases. The V segment lost 6 bases and the J segment 7 bases; nucleotides outside the gene matches: 12. The germline gives CDR1 MNHEY, CDR2 SVGAGI. This CDR3 region has 14 residues.

The V gene is TRBV20-1, the J gene TRBJ2-5, with D possibly TRBD1 on 5 matching bases. Germline CDR1 DFQATT, CDR2 SNEGSKA (reference sequence). Trimming left V 3 bases short and J 2 bases short, with 13 bases between. There are 14 residues in the CDR3. Here the CDR3 DNA reads TGCAGTGCTAGTTCTATCGACAGACAAGAGACCCAGTACTTC. Translating it yields CSASSIDRQETQYF.

This chain uses TRBV29-1 with TRBJ1-2; 9 bases are a match to TRBD1. Trimming at V came to 4 bases and at J to 6 bases, leaving 3 bases not matched to a gene. The CDR3 has 12 residues. Germline V gene sequence: CDR1 SQVTM, CDR2 ANQGSEA. CDR3 DNA: TGCAGCGTTGCACAGGGGGCGAATGGCTACACCTTC. Translated: CSVAQGANGYTF. The full variable domain, rest sourced from reference TRBV29-1 and TRBJ1-2, is SAVISQKPSRDICQRGTSLTIQCQVDSQVTMMFWYRQQPGQSLTLIATANQGSEATYESGFVIDKFPISRPNLTFSTLTVSNMSPEDSSIYLCSVAQGANGYTFGSGTRLTVV.

The chain uses TRBV14 and TRBJ1-1; D call uncertain. The CDR3 length is 13 residues. V was clipped by 1 base and J by 9 bases, with 12 bases between them. CDR1 is SGHDN and CDR2 is FVKESK in the germline V gene. CDR3 bases: TGTGCCAGCAGCCAAGTTCCGGGTTGGAAAGCTTTCTTT. Translation gives CASSQVPGWKAFF.

The chain's CDR3 is CASSLYPGQGIDEQFF. In nucleotides, the CDR3 is TGCGCCAGCAGCTTGTACCCGGGACAGGGGATCGATGAGCAGTTCTTC. This rearrangement joins TRBV5-1 to TRBJ2-1; 10 bases agree with TRBD1. Trimming removed 1 base from V and 8 bases from J; junction bases left unmatched: 9. This CDR3 is built from 16 residues. Per germline, CDR1 SGHRS and CDR2 YFSETQ.

V gene TRBV25-1 combines with J gene TRBJ2-7, with 7 positions matching TRBD2. Germline V CDR1 and CDR2: MGHDK, SYGVNS. V shed 6 bases and J 3 bases; nucleotides not matched to a gene: 8. The CDR3 totals 14 residues. The CDR3 DNA is TGTGCCAGCAGGGAAACCGGGACTAACTACGAGCAGTACTTC. Translating gives CASRETGTNYEQYF.

V usage is TRBV5-4 and J usage is TRBJ1-1, with D unresolved. Trimming removed 4 bases from V and 1 base from J, with 5 bases in between. CDR1 and CDR2 from the germline V gene are SGHNT and YYREEE (reference sequence). CDR3 length: 12 amino acids. DNA for the CDR3: TGTGCCAGCAGCCACGGGAACACTGAAGCTTTCTTT. Translated: CASSHGNTEAFF. The full variable domain, with the rest looked up from reference TRBV5-4 and TRBJ1-1, is ETGVTQSPTHLIKTRGQQVTLRCSSQSGHNTVSWYQQALGQGPQFIFQYYREEENGRGNFPPRFSGLQFPNYSSELNVNALELDDSALYLCASSHGNTEAFFGQGTRLTVV.

CDR3 loop: CAINENHSRGYTF. CDR3 sequence (DNA): TGTGCCATCAACGAAAACCACTCGAGAGGCTACACCTTC. This sequence joins TRBV10-3 and TRBJ1-2; D is uncertain. This CDR3 comprises 13 residues. CDR1 and CDR2 from the germline V gene are ENHRY and SYGVKD. V lost 7 bases and J lost 8, with 17 bases in between.

This clone turned up a few times. V gene TRBV30 combines with J gene TRBJ2-6; weak D call: TRBD2 (6 bases). With 2 bases removed from V and 3 bases from J, the gap between germline ends came to 11 bases. Germline V gene data show CDR1 as GTSNPN and CDR2 as SVGIG (reference sequence). The CDR3 covers 15 residues. The CDR3: CAWSWVSGGANVLTF. Written as DNA, the CDR3 is TGTGCCTGGAGTTGGGTTAGCGGTGGGGCCAACGTCCTGACTTTC.

The chain has TRBV30 and TRBJ2-1; no clear D. Germline V gene data show CDR1 as GTSNPN and CDR2 as SVGIG (reference sequence). The CDR3 length is 12 residues. V dropped 1 base and J dropped 3 bases, with 4 bases sitting between them. Written as DNA, the CDR3 is TGTGCCTGGAGTGCCGTCTACAATGAGCAGTTCTTC. Its protein is CAWSAVYNEQFF.

The chain employs TRBV11-2 and TRBJ2-5; 9 nucleotides match TRBD1. The ends lost 3 bases at V and 5 bases at J; junction bases unmatched: 7. Germline V gene sequence: CDR1 SGHAT, CDR2 FQNNGV. This CDR3 region has 15 residues. DNA for the CDR3: TGTGCCAGCAGCTTCGGACAGGGGATGGAGGAGACCCAGTACTTC. Translating it yields CASSFGQGMEETQYF.

This chain connects TRBV2 to TRBJ2-1; 7 nucleotides match TRBD2. The trim removed 0 bases at V and 12 bases at J, leaving 14 bases unmatched. CDR1 and CDR2 from the germline V gene are SNHLY and FYNNEI. The CDR3 sequence is 16 residues long. CDR3 amino acids: CASSEALLALGGWQFF. CDR3 sequence (DNA): TGTGCCAGCAGTGAAGCGCTTCTAGCCCTCGGGGGGTGGCAGTTCTTC.

V usage is TRBV6-6 and J usage is TRBJ1-1; 7 positions match TRBD1. V shed 6 bases and J 4 bases; nucleotides not matched to a gene: 11. Germline CDR1 and CDR2: MNHNY and SVGAGI (reference sequence). This CDR3 is built from 15 residues. CDR3 loop: CASRSYGQGGTEAFF. The CDR3 bases are TGTGCCAGCAGGAGCTATGGGCAGGGGGGCACTGAAGCTTTCTTT.

This chain connects TRBV7-6 to TRBJ1-6; 7 nucleotides line up with TRBD1. V lost 0 bases and J lost 7; bases outside the gene matches: 6. Germline V gene lookup returns CDR1 SGHVS and CDR2 FNYEAQ. This CDR3 spans 16 amino acids. CDR3 loop: CASSLAQGQINSPLHF. The DNA for the CDR3 is TGTGCCAGCAGCTTAGCGCAGGGACAGATAAATTCACCCCTCCACTTT.

This chain joins TRBV6-5 and TRBJ1-6, with D possibly TRBD1 on 5 matching bases. Deletions cut 6 bases from V and 6 bases from J, with 15 bases between. CDR1 and CDR2 from the germline V gene are MNHEY and SVGAGI. This CDR3 has 15 amino acids. The DNA for the CDR3 is TGTGCCAGCAGCCCCAAGGGGCACAGTAATTCACCCCTCCACTTT. Translating gives CASSPKGHSNSPLHF.